This entry is about one T cell receptor (beta chain). No antigen is known for it. The data derive from a study of T cells after yellow fever vaccination. Looking at the study overall: Low-cell-number fractions underwent preparation using SMART-Seq v4 Ultra Low Input. Study-level points and caveats: High-abundance clonotypes from the bulk population could contaminate FACS-sorted repertoires.

Germline values: CDR1 SEHNR, CDR2 FQNEAQ (reference sequence). The ends were cut back, 5 bases at V and 2 bases at J, with 13 bases in the middle. CDR3 length: 15 amino acids. Each CDR3 protein is one row after TCRdb ran MiXCR on the 5' RACE reads. The sample gives approximately 550,000 distinct CDR3 sequences, roughly 12% of which show up once; roughly an eighth is in the top ten. The sequenced sample was PBMCs, obtained on the day of the yellow fever booster vaccination. The source is a man aged 25-40 years who received the YFV17D yellow fever vaccine. This sequence joins TRBV7-9 and TRBJ1-5; D uncertain. CDR3 sequence (DNA): TGTGCCAGCAGCGACGGGGATACTGGCAATCAGCCCCAGCATTTT. Its translation: CASSDGDTGNQPQHF.